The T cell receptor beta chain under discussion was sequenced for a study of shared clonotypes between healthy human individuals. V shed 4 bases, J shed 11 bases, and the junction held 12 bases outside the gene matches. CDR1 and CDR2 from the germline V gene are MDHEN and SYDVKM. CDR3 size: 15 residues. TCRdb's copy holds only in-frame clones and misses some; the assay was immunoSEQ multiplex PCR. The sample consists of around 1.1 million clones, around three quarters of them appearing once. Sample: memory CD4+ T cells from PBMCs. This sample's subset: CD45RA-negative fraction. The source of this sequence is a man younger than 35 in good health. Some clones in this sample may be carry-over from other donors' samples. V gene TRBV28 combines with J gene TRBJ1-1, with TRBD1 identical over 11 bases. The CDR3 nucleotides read TGTGCCAGCAGTTCAGGACAGGGGGCTCCCAGGTGGGCTTTCTTT. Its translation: CASSSGQGAPRWAFF.